This entry describes one T cell receptor (beta chain). The CDR3 is 13 residues long. V lost 5 bases and J 3 bases, leaving 10 bases between the germline ends. CDR1 and CDR2 (germline): SGHTA, FQGNSA. The source of the sample is a study of OX40 agonist ivuxolimab in advanced cancers. As for the study in general: Ivuxolimab, an antibody that agonizes OX40 (CD134), was administered to the patients.

Repertoires were generated with immunoSEQ multiplex PCR, while TCRdb's copy carries only in-frame clones and drops some. The sample records approximately 66,000 clones, 70% to 90% being singletons. The V gene is TRBV7-2, the J gene TRBJ2-5; D remains unclear. Specimen: CD4+ or CD8+ T cells sorted from blood, collected in a trial of the OX40 agonist ivuxolimab. This TCR came from an adult with an advanced solid tumor such as melanoma, head and neck, liver or kidney cancer. CDR3 sequence reads: CASSRFGKETQYF. For the CDR3, the DNA is TGTGCCAGCAGCCGTTTTGGAAAAGAGACCCAGTACTTC.